Reported below is one T cell receptor (beta chain). One end of the junction does not line up with germline, which may come from a read error. This sample was included in a study of blood T cell repertoires in COVID-19. As for the study in general: Both acute and convalescent COVID-19 samples were obtained from the United States, Italy and Spain. T cells, B-cell-depleted T cells, or PBMCs provided the cDNA or gDNA that served as material.

Original data processing: Estimation of nucleated cell counts relied on the amplification of reference gene primers. Assay: immunoSEQ multiplex PCR; the TCRdb copy retains only in-frame clones and omits some. Clone size and V and J calls were adopted from that table, with D and trimming inferred from the DNA. The sample records 140,000 to 150,000 clones, 75% to 90% being singletons. CDR3 size: 14 residues. The germline V gene encodes CDR1 LGHDT and CDR2 YNNKEL (reference sequence). Those enrolled in Seattle joined during active infection and were followed longitudinally afterward. The TCR comes from a woman aged 60-75 years with COVID-19, enrolled during active disease. Sequenced: peripheral blood. This chain links TRBV3-1 (or the pseudogene TRBV3-2) with TRBJ2-7, with TRBD2 matching 8 bases. The CDR3 loop is CASSQDASGGAPSF. For the CDR3, the DNA is TGTGCCAGCAGCCAAGACGCGTCGGGGGGGGCCCCCTCATTC.